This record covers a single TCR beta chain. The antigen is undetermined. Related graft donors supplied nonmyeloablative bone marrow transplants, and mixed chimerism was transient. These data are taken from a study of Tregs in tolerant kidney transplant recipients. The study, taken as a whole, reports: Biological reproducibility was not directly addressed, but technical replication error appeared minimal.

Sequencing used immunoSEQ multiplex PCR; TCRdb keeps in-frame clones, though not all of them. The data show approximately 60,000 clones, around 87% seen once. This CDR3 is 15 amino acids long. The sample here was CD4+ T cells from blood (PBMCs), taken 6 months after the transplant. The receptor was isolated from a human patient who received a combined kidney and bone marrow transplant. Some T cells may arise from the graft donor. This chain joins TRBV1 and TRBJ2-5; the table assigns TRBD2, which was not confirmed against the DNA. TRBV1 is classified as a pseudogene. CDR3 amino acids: CTSSQSARYEETQYF. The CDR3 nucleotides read TGCACCAGCAGCCAATCGGCTAGGTACGAAGAGACCCAGTACTTC.